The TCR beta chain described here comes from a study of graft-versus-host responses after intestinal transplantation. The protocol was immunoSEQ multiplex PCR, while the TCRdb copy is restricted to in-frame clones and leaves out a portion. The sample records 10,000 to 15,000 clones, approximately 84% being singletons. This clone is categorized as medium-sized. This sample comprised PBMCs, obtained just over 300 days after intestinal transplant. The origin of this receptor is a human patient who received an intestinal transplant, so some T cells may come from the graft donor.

The CDR3 sequence is CASSFLGGINNEQFF. CDR3 bases: TGTGCCAGCAGCTTCCTAGGAGGTATCAACAATGAGCAGTTCTTC. The V and J genes are TRBV11-2 and TRBJ2-1; weak D call: TRBD2 (5 bases). The germline V and J ends were trimmed by 3 bases and 5 bases, with 14 bases remaining between them. This CDR3 has 15 residues. Germline CDR1 is SGHAT and CDR2 is FQNNGV.